The 24 T cell receptor beta chains presented below share a single source sample, sequenced in a study of T cells in Graves' hyperthyroidism and ophthalmopathy. The TCR beta CDR3 regions underwent amplification using RNA transcripts as the source. A set of HTBI primers served as the primers for a first-round RT-PCR of the TCR CDR3. One entry per CDR3 protein results from TCRdb running MiXCR on the multiplex PCR reads. Among about 770,000 distinct CDR3 sequences listed, roughly 20% were seen once. Material: blood. Every receptor here comes from a woman between 45 and 65 years old with Graves' hyperthyroidism that later progressed to Graves' ophthalmopathy.

A few counts support this clonotype. This rearrangement joins TRBV9 to TRBJ1-2; D may be TRBD1 (6 bases). The germline V and J ends were trimmed by 0 bases and 3 bases, with 12 bases remaining between them. The CDR3 runs 15 residues. Germline V gene data show CDR1 as SGDLS and CDR2 as YYNGEE. The CDR3 region has the DNA TGTGCCAGCAGCGTAGACGCAGGGGCGGACTATGGCTACACCTTC. It specifies CASSVDAGADYGYTF.

Many counts were recorded for this clonotype. This rearrangement joins TRBV19 to TRBJ1-1; TRBD1 matches 8 bases. The germline CDR1 and CDR2 sequences are LNHDA and SQIVND (reference sequence). The CDR3 loop spans 14 amino acids. J lost 1 base, V lost 6 bases, and 4 bases had no gene match. The CDR3 DNA sequence: TGTGCCAGTAGGAAGACAGGGGAGAACACTGAAGCTTTCTTT. Translated: CASRKTGENTEAFF.

This clonotype was seen at least ten times. V is TRBV3-1 and J is TRBJ1-2, with a possible D match to TRBD1 (5 bases). This CDR3 region has 15 residues. CDR1 is LGHDT, CDR2 YNNKEL, per germline (reference sequence). Trimming removed 0 bases from V and 3 bases from J, with 11 bases in between. The CDR3 nucleotides are TGTGCCAGCAGCCAAGAGCCAGGGAGCTACTATGGCTACACCTTC. It codes for CASSQEPGSYYGYTF. The full variable domain, with the rest looked up from reference TRBV3-1 and TRBJ1-2, is DTAVSQTPKYLVTQMGNDKSIKCEQNLGHDTMYWYKQDSKKFLKIMFSYNNKELIINETVPNRFSPKSPDKAHLNLHINSLELGDSAVYFCASSQEPGSYYGYTFGSGTRLTVV.

This clonotype was picked up many times. V and J are TRBV27 and TRBJ2-1; D perhaps matches TRBD2 (6 bases). The germline gives CDR1 MNHEY, CDR2 SMNVEV (reference sequence). V lost 4 bases to trimming and J lost 4 bases, with 26 bases between them. This CDR3 has 19 residues. The CDR3 sequence: CASSSGSLATWLRYNEQFF. In DNA form, the CDR3 reads TGTGCCAGCAGTTCCGGCTCACTAGCCACCTGGCTCAGATACAATGAGCAGTTCTTC.

This clonotype came up a few times. The chain couples TRBV20-1 to TRBJ1-4; D gene ambiguous. V was pared by 0 bases and J by 0 bases, with 8 bases between. This CDR3 has 15 residues. Germline CDR1 and CDR2: DFQATT and SNEGSKA (reference sequence). Here the CDR3 DNA reads TGCAGTGCTAGAGATCCCTCCGCAACTAATGAAAAACTGTTTTTT. This sequence encodes CSARDPSATNEKLFF.

There are a few counts of this clonotype. The chain uses TRBV9 and TRBJ1-1; tentative D call: TRBD1 (6 bases). CDR3 length equals 16 residues. V lost 3 bases, J lost 0 bases, and 15 bases lay in between. Per germline, CDR1 SGDLS and CDR2 YYNGEE. CDR3 in DNA: TGTGCCAGCAGCGCCCCGGGGGCCGGGATGAACACTGAAGCTTTCTTT. The encoded protein is CASSAPGAGMNTEAFF.

In this sample, this clonotype turned up a few times. The chain has TRBV27 and TRBJ1-2; D not certain. The CDR3 runs 14 residues. Looked up from germline, CDR1 is MNHEY and CDR2 is SMNVEV (reference sequence). Trimming took off 4 bases at V and 6 bases at J, with 15 bases between the two ends. The CDR3 nucleotides read TGTGCCAGCAGTTCCTCCCTGAAGGTGGATGGCTACACCTTC. It encodes CASSSSLKVDGYTF.

The table lists this clonotype with a few counts. The chain combines TRBV29-1 with TRBJ2-2; TRBD1 agrees at 10 bases. The germline V gene encodes CDR1 SQVTM and CDR2 ANQGSEA. The CDR3 is made up of 14 amino acids. With V trimmed by 4 bases and J by 5 bases, 4 bases remained unmatched. The CDR3 is CSVGGTGETGELFF. CDR3 coding DNA: TGCAGCGTTGGAGGGACAGGGGAGACCGGGGAGCTGTTTTTT.

This clonotype was seen ten or more times. The V call is TRBV20-1, the J call TRBJ2-7, with 7 bases lining up with TRBD1. CDR1 is DFQATT and CDR2 is SNEGSKA in the germline V gene (reference sequence). The CDR3 loop spans 13 amino acids. J lost 5 bases, V lost 1 base, and 5 bases had no gene match. The CDR3 loop reads CSARVQGDHEQYF. CDR3 sequence (DNA): TGCAGTGCTAGAGTCCAGGGGGACCACGAGCAGTACTTC.

V is TRBV19 and J is TRBJ1-5, with 11 positions matching TRBD1. CDR1 is LNHDA, CDR2 SQIVND, per germline (reference sequence). CDR3 length: 19 residues. The V gene end was trimmed by 2 bases and the J gene end by 0 bases; junction bases not matched to a gene: 9. The CDR3 nucleotides read TGTGCCAGTAGTATAACGCCGGGACAGGGGGTCTATAGCAATCAGCCCCAGCATTTT. It is translated as CASSITPGQGVYSNQPQHF.

This clonotype has a count of ten or more. V is TRBV20-1 and J is TRBJ1-4, with D hard to call. This CDR3 is 12 amino acids long. Germline CDR1 reads DFQATT; CDR2 reads SNEGSKA (reference sequence). V dropped 0 bases and J dropped 4 bases, with 3 bases sitting between them. Here the CDR3 DNA reads TGCAGTGCTAGAGACCTTAATGAAAAACTGTTTTTT. Translation: CSARDLNEKLFF.

This clonotype was recorded a few times. This chain connects TRBV5-1 to TRBJ1-4, with D possibly TRBD1 on 6 matching bases. V dropped 0 bases and J dropped 2 bases, with 14 bases sitting between them. The germline CDR1 and CDR2 sequences are SGHRS and YFSETQ. This CDR3 is 17 amino acids long. In DNA form, the CDR3 reads TGCGCCAGCAGCTTGGGGGCAGGGGATCGCACTAATGAAAAACTGTTTTTT. It translates to CASSLGAGDRTNEKLFF.

This clonotype came up a few times. The rearrangement joins TRBV7-8 to TRBJ2-7; D not certain. In germline, CDR1 is SGHVS, CDR2 FQNEAQ. The CDR3 sequence is 14 residues long. V dropped 5 bases and J dropped 2 bases, with 13 bases sitting between them. CDR3 sequence reads: CASSPERIPYEQYF. The CDR3 DNA is TGTGCCAGCAGCCCAGAAAGGATACCCTACGAGCAGTACTTC.

Worth noting for this clonotype: A read error is possible here, since a much larger clone lies one base away. The V call is TRBV12-3 or TRBV12-4, the J call TRBJ1-5; D perhaps matches TRBD1 (6 bases). This CDR3 contains 17 residues. DNA for the CDR3: TGTGCCAGCAGTTTGGAACGGGGGCAGATTAGCAATCAGGCCCAGCATTTT. Translation: CASSLERGQISNQAQHF.

The sample holds many counts of this clonotype. The V call is TRBV18, the J call TRBJ1-2; D is unresolved. The length of the CDR3 is 15 residues. Germline V gene lookup returns CDR1 KGHSH and CDR2 LQKENI. Between the trimmed V and J ends, which lost 3 bases and 1 base, there was a span of 12 bases. CDR3 sequence reads: CASSPGAAGNYGYTF. The CDR3 DNA sequence: TGTGCCAGCTCACCGGGAGCCGCGGGTAACTATGGCTACACCTTC. Variable domain in full (rest from reference TRBV18 and TRBJ1-2): NAGVMQNPRHLVRRRGQEARLRCSPMKGHSHVYWYRQLPEEGLKFMVYLQKENIIDESGMPKERFSAEFPKEGPSILRIQQVVRGDSAAYFCASSPGAAGNYGYTFGSGTRLTVV.

The V gene is TRBV14, the J gene TRBJ2-3, with 10 bases that match TRBD2. This CDR3 has 19 amino acids. Germline CDR1 and CDR2: SGHDN and FVKESK. V lost 5 bases to trimming and J lost 0 bases; unmatched junction nucleotides: 14. The CDR3 nucleotides are TGTGCCAGCAGCTACTATATAGCGGGGGGATACCCTAGCACAGATACGCAGTATTTT. This gives the protein CASSYYIAGGYPSTDTQYF.

This clonotype was observed at least ten times. This chain joins TRBV6-1 and TRBJ1-2, with D perhaps TRBD1 (6 bases). Trimming removed 5 bases at V and 4 bases at J, with 20 bases between. Germline assignment: CDR1 MNHNS and CDR2 SASEGT. This CDR3 spans 16 amino acids. The CDR3 DNA reads TGTGCCAGCAGTCCAGCCGGGGGCATAACCCGCTATGGCTACACCTTC. Translated: CASSPAGGITRYGYTF.

This clonotype was seen repeatedly, ten times or more. J is TRBJ1-2 and V is TRBV6-1; 7 nucleotides agree with TRBD1. Trimming cost V 9 bases and J 4 bases; bases outside gene matches: 11. Germline CDR1 is MNHNS and CDR2 is SASEGT. The CDR3 contains 14 residues. CDR3 region: CASTYDRDSYGYTF. CDR3 DNA: TGTGCCAGTACCTACGACCGGGACAGCTATGGCTACACCTTC.

The chain joins TRBV2 to TRBJ1-5, with TRBD1 identical over 10 bases. V lost 3 bases and J lost 0; bases outside the gene matches: 8. Germline V gives CDR1 SNHLY, CDR2 FYNNEI. The CDR3 contains 18 residues. CDR3 loop: CASSDDWTGGPSNQPQHF. CDR3 in DNA: TGTGCCAGCAGTGATGATTGGACAGGGGGACCTAGCAATCAGCCCCAGCATTTT. The whole variable domain, remainder taken from reference TRBV2 and TRBJ1-5, is EPEVTQTPSHQVTQMGQEVILRCVPISNHLYFYWYRQILGQKVEFLVSFYNNEISEKSEIFDDQFSVERPDGSNFTLKIRSTKLEDSAMYFCASSDDWTGGPSNQPQHFGDGTRLSIL.

This clonotype has at least ten counts. CDR3 loop: CASRVDRAGNEQFF. In nucleotides, the CDR3 is TGCGCCAGCAGGGTGGACAGGGCGGGAAATGAGCAGTTCTTC. The chain links TRBV5-1 to TRBJ2-1; 8 bases are a match to TRBD1. The CDR3 is 14 amino acids. The germline gives CDR1 SGHRS, CDR2 YFSETQ. The V and J ends lost 5 bases and 7 bases, in that order; junction bases with no gene match: 8.

The table lists this clonotype with many counts. The chain is built from TRBV13 and TRBJ1-1; D may be TRBD1 (5 bases). Germline V gene data show CDR1 as PRHDT and CDR2 as FYEKMQ (reference sequence). V was cut by 4 bases and J by 3 bases, with 15 bases left in between. The CDR3 sequence is 15 residues long. This CDR3 reads CASSSSGTGDTEAFF. CDR3 bases: TGTGCCAGCAGCTCCAGCGGGACGGGGGACACTGAAGCTTTCTTT.

The chain uses TRBV2 and TRBJ2-5; 8 bases line up with TRBD1. V shed 6 bases, J shed 2 bases, and the junction held 5 bases outside the gene matches. Germline V gives CDR1 SNHLY, CDR2 FYNNEI. This CDR3 has 14 residues. The CDR3 coding sequence is TGTGCCAGCAGGGGACAGGCATCTCAAGAGACCCAGTACTTC. Protein sequence: CASRGQASQETQYF. Looking up the rest from reference TRBV2 and TRBJ2-5 gives the full variable domain: EPEVTQTPSHQVTQMGQEVILRCVPISNHLYFYWYRQILGQKVEFLVSFYNNEISEKSEIFDDQFSVERPDGSNFTLKIRSTKLEDSAMYFCASRGQASQETQYFGPGTRLLVL.

The chain has TRBV2 and TRBJ1-5, with no clear D. CDR1 is SNHLY, CDR2 FYNNEI, per germline. With 7 bases removed from V and 1 base from J, the gap between germline ends came to 8 bases. This CDR3 spans 13 amino acids. As DNA, the CDR3 is TGTGCCAGCAAAGTGTGGAGCAATCAGCCCCAGCATTTT. Protein: CASKVWSNQPQHF.

This chain links TRBV29-1 with TRBJ2-5; D gene ambiguous. Germline loops: CDR1 SQVTM, CDR2 ANQGSEA. Between the trimmed V and J ends, which lost 6 bases and 2 bases, there was a span of 13 bases. The CDR3 is made up of 13 amino acids. The CDR3 DNA follows: TGCAGCGTCACTGACATGGTTCAAGAGACCCAGTACTTC. As protein: CSVTDMVQETQYF.